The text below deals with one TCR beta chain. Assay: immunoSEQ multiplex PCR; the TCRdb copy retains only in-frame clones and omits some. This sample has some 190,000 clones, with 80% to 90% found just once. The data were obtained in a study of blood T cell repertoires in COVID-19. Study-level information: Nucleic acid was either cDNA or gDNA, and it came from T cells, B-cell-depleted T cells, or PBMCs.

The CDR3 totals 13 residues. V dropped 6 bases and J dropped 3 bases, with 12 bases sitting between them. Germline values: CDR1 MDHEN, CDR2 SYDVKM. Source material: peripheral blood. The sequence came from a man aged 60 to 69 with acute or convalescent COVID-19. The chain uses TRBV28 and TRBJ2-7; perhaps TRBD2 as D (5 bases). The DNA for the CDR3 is TGTGCCAGCAGAAAAAGAGGGATCTACGAGCAGTACTTC. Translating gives CASRKRGIYEQYF.